The clone carrying this T cell receptor beta chain came up once. The antigen is undetermined. The study ran the assay at deep level. Some clones are missing from TCRdb's copy, which holds only in-frame ones; the method was immunoSEQ multiplex PCR. The sample lists some 1.5 million clones; under 99% were seen once. The germline gives CDR1 SGHNT, CDR2 YENEEA. With 3 bases removed from V and 2 bases from J, the gap between germline ends came to 16 bases. The CDR3 spans 17 residues. These data belong to a study of shared clonotypes between healthy human individuals. The study's findings and limits: Sampling involved blood alone; tissue repertoires likely differ. An anticipated effect of sequencing depth on clonotype sharing among donors was recognized.

The origin of this receptor is a man between 25 and 39 years old in good health. Sequences were obtained from naive CD4+ T cells sorted from blood. Specified subset: CD45RA+ positively selected. The J gene is TRBJ2-2, the V gene TRBV11-3; no clear D gene. CDR3 loop: CASSFSLLQVNTGELFF. Written as DNA, the CDR3 is TGTGCCAGCAGCTTTAGCTTGTTGCAGGTTAACACCGGGGAGCTGTTTTTT.